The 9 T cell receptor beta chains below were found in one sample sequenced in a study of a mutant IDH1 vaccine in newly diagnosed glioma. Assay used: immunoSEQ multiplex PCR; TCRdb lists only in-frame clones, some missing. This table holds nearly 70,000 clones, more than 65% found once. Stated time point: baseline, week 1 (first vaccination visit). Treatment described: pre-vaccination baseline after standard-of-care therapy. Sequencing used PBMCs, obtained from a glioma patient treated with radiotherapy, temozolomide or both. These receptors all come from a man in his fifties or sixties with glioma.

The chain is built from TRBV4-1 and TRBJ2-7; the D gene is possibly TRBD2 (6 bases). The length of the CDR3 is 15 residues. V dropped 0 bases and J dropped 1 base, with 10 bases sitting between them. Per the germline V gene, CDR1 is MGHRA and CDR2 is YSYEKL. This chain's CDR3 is CASSQDSRDSYEQYF. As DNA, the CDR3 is TGCGCCAGCAGCCAAGATTCGCGGGATTCCTACGAGCAGTACTTC.

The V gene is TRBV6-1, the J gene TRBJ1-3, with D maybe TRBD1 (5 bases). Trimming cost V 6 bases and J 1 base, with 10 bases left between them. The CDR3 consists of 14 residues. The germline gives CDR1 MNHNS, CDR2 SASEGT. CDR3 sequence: CASRPDRSGNTIYF. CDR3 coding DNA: TGTGCCAGCAGGCCCGACAGATCTGGAAACACCATATATTTT.

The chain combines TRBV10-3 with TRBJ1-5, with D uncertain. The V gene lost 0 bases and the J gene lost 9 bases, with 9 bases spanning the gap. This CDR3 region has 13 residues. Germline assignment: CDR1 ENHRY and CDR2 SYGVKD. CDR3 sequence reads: CAISESKNRPQHF. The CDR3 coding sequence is TGTGCCATCAGTGAGTCAAAGAACAGGCCCCAGCATTTT.

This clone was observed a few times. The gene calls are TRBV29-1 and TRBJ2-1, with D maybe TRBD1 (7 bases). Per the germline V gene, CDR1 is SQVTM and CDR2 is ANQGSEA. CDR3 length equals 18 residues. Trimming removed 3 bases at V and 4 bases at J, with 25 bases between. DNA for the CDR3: TGCAGCGTTGATACGGCGGGGCAGGGGGTATTAGGGTACAATGAGCAGTTCTTC. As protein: CSVDTAGQGVLGYNEQFF.

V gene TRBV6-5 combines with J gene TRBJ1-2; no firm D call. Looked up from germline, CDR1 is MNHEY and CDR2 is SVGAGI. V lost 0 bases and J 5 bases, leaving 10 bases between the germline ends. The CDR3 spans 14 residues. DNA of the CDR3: TGTGCCAGCAGTTACTCGAACAGTCCGTATGGCTACACCTTC. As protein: CASSYSNSPYGYTF.

The CDR3 coding sequence is TGCGCCAGCAGCTTGTCAGTTACTTCCTCCTACGAGCAGTACTTC. This sequence encodes CASSLSVTSSYEQYF. The rearrangement joins TRBV5-1 to TRBJ2-7, with no clear D. The CDR3 is 15 amino acids. Trimming pared 1 base from V and 0 bases from J, leaving 11 bases between. The V gene's germline CDR1 is SGHRS and CDR2 YFSETQ. The full variable domain, with the rest looked up from reference TRBV5-1 and TRBJ2-7, is KAGVTQTPRYLIKTRGQQVTLSCSPISGHRSVSWYQQTPGQGLQFLFEYFSETQRNKGNFPGRFSGRQFSNSRSEMNVSTLELGDSALYLCASSLSVTSSYEQYFGPGTRLTVT.

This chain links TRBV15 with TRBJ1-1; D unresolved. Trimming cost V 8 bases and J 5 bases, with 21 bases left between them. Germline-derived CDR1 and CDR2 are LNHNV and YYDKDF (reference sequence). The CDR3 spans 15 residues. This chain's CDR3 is CATSKAGIGVTEAFF. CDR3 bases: TGTGCCACCTCCAAGGCTGGGATCGGGGTAACTGAAGCTTTCTTT. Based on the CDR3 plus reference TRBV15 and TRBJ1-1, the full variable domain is DAMVIQNPRYQVTQFGKPVTLSCSQTLNHNVMYWYQQKSSQAPKLLFHYYDKDFNNEADTPDNFQSRRPNTSFCFLDIRSPGLGDTAMYLCATSKAGIGVTEAFFGQGTRLTVV.

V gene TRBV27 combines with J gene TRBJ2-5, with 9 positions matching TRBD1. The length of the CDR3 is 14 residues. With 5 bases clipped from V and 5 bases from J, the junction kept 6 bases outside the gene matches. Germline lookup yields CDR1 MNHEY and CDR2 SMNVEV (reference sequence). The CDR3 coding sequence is TGTGCCAGCAGTCTAGGGACAGGGAAGGAGACCCAGTACTTC. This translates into CASSLGTGKETQYF.

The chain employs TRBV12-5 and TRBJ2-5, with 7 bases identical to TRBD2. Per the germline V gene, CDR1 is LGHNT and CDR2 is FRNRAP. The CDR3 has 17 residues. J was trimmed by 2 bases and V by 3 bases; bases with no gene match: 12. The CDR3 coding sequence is TGTGCTAGTGGTTTCTCAATGAAGGGAGGGCAGCAAGAGACCCAGTACTTC. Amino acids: CASGFSMKGGQQETQYF.